This T cell receptor (beta chain) was sequenced for a study of control samples from healthy donors and cancer patients. Measured with immunoSEQ multiplex PCR; TCRdb has only the in-frame clones, and not every one. The sample lists 150,000 to 200,000 clones; about 92% were seen once. This CDR3 has 15 amino acids. From germline, CDR1 is MNHEY and CDR2 SMNVEV (reference sequence). The germline V and J ends were trimmed by 6 bases and 8 bases, with 19 bases remaining between them. In this sample, this clone turned up a few times. The chain has TRBV27 and TRBJ1-4, with D unclear. The receptor comes from a man aged 25 to 40 in good health. Material: blood. CDR3 in DNA: TGTGCCAGCAGCCCTTCGGACTTCATGGGGGAAAAACTGTTTTTT. This translates into CASSPSDFMGEKLFF.